Included here is one T cell receptor (beta chain) sequence, with context. The germline CDR1 and CDR2 sequences are SGHDN and FVKESK. The CDR3 consists of 13 residues. V was pared by 5 bases and J by 8 bases, with 15 bases between. This sample is part of a study of CD8 T cells in Susac syndrome. After extraction with the RNeasy kit, roughly 0.5 to 1 ug of the RNA was reverse transcribed using random hexamers. TCRdb re-called the immunoSEQ multiplex PCR reads through MiXCR, storing one row per CDR3 protein. The sample contains approximately 75,000 distinct CDR3 sequences, 85% to 95% of which appear only once.

The receptor was isolated from a human donor in good health. Material for sequencing was CD8+ T cells from PBMCs. The chain carries TRBV14 and TRBJ1-2; no clear D gene. The CDR3 DNA sequence: TGTGCCAGCAGCAGCGCAGCCTGGGAAGGCTACACCTTC. Its protein product is CASSSAAWEGYTF.